These 13 T cell receptor beta chains share one sample of origin, sequenced in a study of T cells in Graves' hyperthyroidism and ophthalmopathy. What was amplified from RNA transcripts were TCR beta CDR3 regions. RT-PCR in the first round (using the HTBI primer set) targeted the TCR CDR3. In TCRdb, the multiplex PCR reads were re-called with MiXCR into one record per CDR3 protein. The sample includes under 350,000 distinct CDR3 sequences, 21% of them seen just once. The specimen was blood. The receptors were sampled from a woman between 50 and 59 years old with Graves' hyperthyroidism.

In its sample, this clonotype was seen many times. V usage is TRBV25-1 and J usage is TRBJ1-1; 7 bases agree with TRBD1. Germline lookup yields CDR1 MGHDK and CDR2 SYGVNS. CDR3 length equals 14 residues. The ends lost 5 bases at V and 2 bases at J; junction bases unmatched: 5. The CDR3, as DNA: TGTGCCAGCAGTTACGGGACAGTAAACACTGAAGCTTTCTTT. This translates into CASSYGTVNTEAFF. The variable domain in full, with the rest retrieved from reference TRBV25-1 and TRBJ1-1, is EADIYQTPRYLVIGTGKKITLECSQTMGHDKMYWYQQDPGMELHLIHYSYGVNSTEKGDLSSESTVSRIRTEHFPLTLESARPSHTSQYLCASSYGTVNTEAFFGQGTRLTVV.

V gene TRBV9 combines with J gene TRBJ2-5, with D unclear. CDR1 and CDR2 from the germline V gene are SGDLS and YYNGEE. This CDR3 is 14 amino acids long. V was trimmed by 0 bases and J by 5 bases, leaving 11 bases between them. The CDR3 DNA sequence: TGTGCCAGCAGCGTAGGTCACAAGTCGGAGACCCAGTACTTC. This encodes CASSVGHKSETQYF.

This clonotype was detected only a few times. The J gene is TRBJ2-1, the V gene TRBV20-1; 9 bases match TRBD2. Per the germline V gene, CDR1 is DFQATT and CDR2 is SNEGSKA (reference sequence). Losses at the gene ends were 3 bases for V and 0 bases for J; bases not matched to a gene: 9. The CDR3 runs 17 residues. In nucleotides, the CDR3 is TGCAGTGCTAGCTCCAGCGGGAGGAGAAGCTCCTACAATGAGCAGTTCTTC. This codes for CSASSSGRRSSYNEQFF.

This clonotype was observed many times. This chain links TRBV2 with TRBJ1-4, with TRBD1 identical over 8 bases. The CDR3 sequence is 14 residues long. The trim removed 7 bases at V and 5 bases at J, leaving 6 bases unmatched. Germline CDR1 and CDR2: SNHLY and FYNNEI. The CDR3 sequence: CASNARTGNEKLFF. CDR3 DNA sequence: TGTGCCAGCAACGCCCGGACAGGGAATGAAAAACTGTTTTTT.

In its sample, this clonotype was seen a few times. This chain uses TRBV30 with TRBJ1-1; no firm D call. CDR1 is GTSNPN, CDR2 SVGIG, per germline (reference sequence). V was trimmed by 2 bases and J by 1 base, leaving 17 bases between them. The CDR3 extends over 16 amino acids. CDR3 nucleotides: TGTGCCTGGAGTCCCCCCCTGGCACTCTCGAACACTGAAGCTTTCTTT. This encodes CAWSPPLALSNTEAFF.

The table lists this clonotype with a few counts. The chain uses TRBV5-5 and TRBJ2-2; 9 bases align to TRBD1. The germline gives CDR1 SGHKS, CDR2 YYEKEE (reference sequence). Germline trimming cut 2 bases from V and 7 bases from J; bases unmatched to any gene: 6. The CDR3 spans 15 residues. The CDR3 DNA is TGTGCCAGCAGCTTTGGGGACAGGGAAGGCGGGGAGCTGTTTTTT. Residues: CASSFGDREGGELFF.

This clonotype came up many times. The rearrangement joins TRBV28 to TRBJ1-1; possible D gene TRBD1, 5 bases. Germline CDR1 MDHEN, CDR2 SYDVKM. V lost 10 bases, J lost 1 base, and 10 bases lay in between. The CDR3 runs to 12 residues. The CDR3 nucleotides read TGTGCCACCGTAACAGGGAACACTGAAGCTTTCTTT. It codes for CATVTGNTEAFF.

The gene calls are TRBV7-9 and TRBJ1-1, with D possibly TRBD1 on 5 matching bases. Per the germline V gene, CDR1 is SEHNR and CDR2 is FQNEAQ (reference sequence). The CDR3 extends over 15 amino acids. The V end was cut by 1 base, the J end by 6 bases, with 15 bases between. CDR3 DNA sequence: TGTGCCAGCAGCTTAGACCAGGGAGGGTTCGCTGAAGCTTTCTTT. Its protein product is CASSLDQGGFAEAFF.

In its sample, this clonotype was seen many times. The CDR3 region is CSAIGGGGQDTQYF. DNA for the CDR3: TGCAGTGCCATTGGTGGAGGGGGCCAAGATACGCAGTATTTT. This sequence joins TRBV20-1 and TRBJ2-3, with D possibly matching TRBD1 (7 bases). The germline V gene encodes CDR1 DFQATT and CDR2 SNEGSKA (reference sequence). V was shortened by 6 bases and J by 5 bases, with 18 bases between the two germline ends. This CDR3 region has 14 residues.

This clonotype has just one count. J is TRBJ2-1 and V is TRBV19; TRBD2 matches 14 bases. V trimming: 5 bases; J trimming: 12 bases; junction bases outside the gene matches: 9. This CDR3 contains 15 residues. Germline V gene data show CDR1 as LNHDA and CDR2 as SQIVND (reference sequence). The CDR3 coding sequence is TGTGCCAGTAGTTCCCCGGGACTAGCGGGAGAGGGGCAGTTCTTC. This codes for CASSSPGLAGEGQFF. Full variable domain (outside the CDR3, taken from reference TRBV19 and TRBJ2-1): DGGITQSPKYLFRKEGQNVTLSCEQNLNHDAMYWYRQDPGQGLRLIYYSQIVNDFQKGDIAEGYSVSREKKESFPLTVTSAQKNPTAFYLCASSSPGLAGEGQFFGPGTRLTVL.

In this sample, this clonotype turned up many times. The rearrangement links TRBV20-1 to TRBJ2-1, with 7 positions matching TRBD2. From germline, CDR1 is DFQATT and CDR2 SNEGSKA (reference sequence). V was clipped by 3 bases and J by 4 bases; unmatched bases: 9. The CDR3 covers 15 residues. In DNA form, the CDR3 reads TGCAGTGCTAGTCAGTATCGAGCGGGGTACAATGAGCAGTTCTTC. Encoded protein: CSASQYRAGYNEQFF.

This clonotype appeared many times. The CDR3 spells CSARTAYEQYF. The CDR3 region has the DNA TGCAGTGCAAGGACAGCCTACGAGCAGTACTTC. The chain recombines TRBV20-1 with TRBJ2-7, with D possibly being TRBD1 (6 bases). This CDR3 has 11 amino acids. V lost 6 bases, J lost 2 bases, and 8 bases lay in between. Per the germline V gene, CDR1 is DFQATT and CDR2 is SNEGSKA (reference sequence).

In DNA, the CDR3 is TGTGCCAGCAGTGAAGCGCCCACAAATCGGGCCGGACAACTTGGCTACACCTTC. It specifies CASSEAPTNRAGQLGYTF. This chain uses TRBV28 with TRBJ1-2, with a possible D match to TRBD1 (5 bases). V was trimmed by 5 bases and J by 7 bases, leaving 29 bases between them. Per the germline V gene, CDR1 is MDHEN and CDR2 is SYDVKM. The CDR3 contains 18 residues.